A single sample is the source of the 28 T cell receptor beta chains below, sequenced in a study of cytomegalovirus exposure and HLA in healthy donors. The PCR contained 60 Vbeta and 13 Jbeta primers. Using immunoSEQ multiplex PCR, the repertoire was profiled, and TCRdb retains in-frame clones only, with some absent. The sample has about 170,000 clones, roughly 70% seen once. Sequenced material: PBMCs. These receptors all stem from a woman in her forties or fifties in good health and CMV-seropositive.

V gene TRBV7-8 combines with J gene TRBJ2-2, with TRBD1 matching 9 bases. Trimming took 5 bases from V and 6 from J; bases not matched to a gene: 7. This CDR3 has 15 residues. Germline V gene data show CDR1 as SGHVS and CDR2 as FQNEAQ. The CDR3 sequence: CASSHRDRVPGELFF. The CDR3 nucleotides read TGTGCCAGCAGCCACCGGGACAGGGTACCCGGGGAGCTGTTTTTT.

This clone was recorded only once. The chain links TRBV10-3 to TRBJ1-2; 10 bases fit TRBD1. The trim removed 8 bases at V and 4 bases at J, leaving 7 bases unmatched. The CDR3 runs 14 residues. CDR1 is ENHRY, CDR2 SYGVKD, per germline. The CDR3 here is CAIGSGQGFYGYTF. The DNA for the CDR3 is TGTGCCATCGGATCGGGACAGGGGTTCTATGGCTACACCTTC.

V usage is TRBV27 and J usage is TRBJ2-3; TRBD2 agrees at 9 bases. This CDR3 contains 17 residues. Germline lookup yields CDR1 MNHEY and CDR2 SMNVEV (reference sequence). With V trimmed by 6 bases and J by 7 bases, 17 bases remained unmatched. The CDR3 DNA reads TGTGCCAGCAGCACCCGGGGGGGCCATCTAGCGGGAAATACGCAGTATTTT. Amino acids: CASSTRGGHLAGNTQYF.

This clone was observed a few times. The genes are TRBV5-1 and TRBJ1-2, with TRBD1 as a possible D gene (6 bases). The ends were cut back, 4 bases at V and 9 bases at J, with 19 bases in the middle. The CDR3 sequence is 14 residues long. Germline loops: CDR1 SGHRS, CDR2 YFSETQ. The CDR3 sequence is CASSQTGGPLSYTF. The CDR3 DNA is TGCGCCAGCAGCCAGACAGGTGGTCCCTTGAGCTACACCTTC.

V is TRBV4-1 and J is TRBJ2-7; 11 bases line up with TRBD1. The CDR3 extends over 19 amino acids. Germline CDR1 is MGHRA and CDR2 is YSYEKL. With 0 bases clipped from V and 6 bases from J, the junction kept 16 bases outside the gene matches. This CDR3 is CASSQDPGIIGTGGAEQYF. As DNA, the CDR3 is TGCGCCAGCAGCCAAGATCCGGGTATTATAGGGACAGGGGGAGCCGAGCAGTACTTC.

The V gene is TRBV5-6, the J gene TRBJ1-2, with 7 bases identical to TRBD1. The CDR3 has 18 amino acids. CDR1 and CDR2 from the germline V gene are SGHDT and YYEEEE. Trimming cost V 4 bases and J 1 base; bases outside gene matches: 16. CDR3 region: CASSVNRGRLLYNYGYTF. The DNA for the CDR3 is TGTGCCAGCAGCGTCAACAGGGGTCGCCTCCTTTATAACTATGGCTACACCTTC.

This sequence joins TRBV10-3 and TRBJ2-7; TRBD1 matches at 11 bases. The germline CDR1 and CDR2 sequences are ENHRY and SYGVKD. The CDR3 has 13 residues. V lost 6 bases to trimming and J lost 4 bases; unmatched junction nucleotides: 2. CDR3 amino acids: CAIRRDRGYEQYF. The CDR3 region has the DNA TGTGCCATCAGAAGGGACAGGGGGTACGAGCAGTACTTC.

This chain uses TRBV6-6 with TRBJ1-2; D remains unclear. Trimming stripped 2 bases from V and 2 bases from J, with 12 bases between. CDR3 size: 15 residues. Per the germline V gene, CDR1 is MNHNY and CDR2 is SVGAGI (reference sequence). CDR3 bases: TGTGCCAGCAGTTACGAGGGAAGTGGGAACTATGGCTACACCTTC. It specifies CASSYEGSGNYGYTF.

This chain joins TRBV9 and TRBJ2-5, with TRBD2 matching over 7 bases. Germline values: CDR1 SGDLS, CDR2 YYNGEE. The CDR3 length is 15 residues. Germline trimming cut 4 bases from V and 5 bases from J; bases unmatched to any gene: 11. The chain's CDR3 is CASSPRRAGEETQYF. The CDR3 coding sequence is TGTGCCAGCAGCCCCCGCCGGGCGGGGGAGGAGACCCAGTACTTC.

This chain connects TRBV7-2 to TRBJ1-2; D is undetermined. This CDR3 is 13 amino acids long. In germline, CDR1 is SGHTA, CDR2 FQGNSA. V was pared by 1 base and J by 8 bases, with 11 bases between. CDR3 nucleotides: TGTGCCAGCAGCTTAGTGAGGGTCGGGGGCTACACCTTC. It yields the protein CASSLVRVGGYTF.

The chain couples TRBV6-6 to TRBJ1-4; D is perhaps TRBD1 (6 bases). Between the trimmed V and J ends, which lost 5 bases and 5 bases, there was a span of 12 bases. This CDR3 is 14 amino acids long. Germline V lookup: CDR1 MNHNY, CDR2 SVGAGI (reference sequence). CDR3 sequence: CASSKGDGNEKLFF. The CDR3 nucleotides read TGTGCCAGCAGTAAGGGGGATGGGAATGAAAAACTGTTTTTT.

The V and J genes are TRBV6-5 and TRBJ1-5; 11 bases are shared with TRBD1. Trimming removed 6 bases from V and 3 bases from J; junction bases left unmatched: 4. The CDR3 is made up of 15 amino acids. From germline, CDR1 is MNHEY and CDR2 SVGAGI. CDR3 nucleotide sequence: TGTGCCAGCAGGAGAGGACAGGGGGCCAATCAGCCCCAGCATTTT. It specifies CASRRGQGANQPQHF.

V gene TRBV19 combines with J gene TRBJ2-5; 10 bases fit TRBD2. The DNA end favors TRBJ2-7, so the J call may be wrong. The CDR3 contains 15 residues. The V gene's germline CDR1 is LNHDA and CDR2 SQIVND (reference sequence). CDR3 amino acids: CASSPRTSGSYEQYF. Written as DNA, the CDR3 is TGTGCCAGTAGTCCCAGGACTAGCGGAAGCTACGAGCAGTACTTC.

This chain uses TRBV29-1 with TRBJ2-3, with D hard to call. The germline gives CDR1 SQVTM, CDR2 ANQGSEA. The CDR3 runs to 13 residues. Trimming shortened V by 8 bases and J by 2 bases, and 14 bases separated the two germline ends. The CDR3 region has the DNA TGCAGCTCCTTCGGCGGTTCCACAGATACGCAGTATTTT. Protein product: CSSFGGSTDTQYF.

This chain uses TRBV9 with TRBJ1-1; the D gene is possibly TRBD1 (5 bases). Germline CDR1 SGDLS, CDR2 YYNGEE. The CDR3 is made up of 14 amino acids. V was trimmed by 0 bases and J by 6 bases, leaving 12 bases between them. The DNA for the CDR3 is TGTGCCAGCAGCGTAGACGACAGATACTCTGAAGCTTTCTTT. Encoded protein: CASSVDDRYSEAFF.

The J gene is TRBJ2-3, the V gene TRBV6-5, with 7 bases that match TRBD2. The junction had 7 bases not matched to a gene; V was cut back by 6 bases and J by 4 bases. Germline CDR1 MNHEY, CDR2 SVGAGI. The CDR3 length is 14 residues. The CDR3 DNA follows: TGTGCCAGCAGGGGAGGGGCATTCCCAGATACGCAGTATTTT. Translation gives CASRGGAFPDTQYF.

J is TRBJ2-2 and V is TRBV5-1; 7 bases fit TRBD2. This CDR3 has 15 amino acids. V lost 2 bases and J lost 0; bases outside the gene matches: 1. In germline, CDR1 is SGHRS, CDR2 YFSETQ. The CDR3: CASSFLAANTGELFF. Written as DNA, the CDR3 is TGCGCCAGCAGCTTCCTAGCGGCGAACACCGGGGAGCTGTTTTTT.

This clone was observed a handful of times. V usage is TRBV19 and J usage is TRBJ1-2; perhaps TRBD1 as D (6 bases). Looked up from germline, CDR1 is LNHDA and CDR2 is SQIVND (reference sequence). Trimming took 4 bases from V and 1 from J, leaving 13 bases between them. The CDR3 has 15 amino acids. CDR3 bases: TGTGCCAGTAGTAACAGGGCACAGTTTAACTATGGCTACACCTTC. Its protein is CASSNRAQFNYGYTF.

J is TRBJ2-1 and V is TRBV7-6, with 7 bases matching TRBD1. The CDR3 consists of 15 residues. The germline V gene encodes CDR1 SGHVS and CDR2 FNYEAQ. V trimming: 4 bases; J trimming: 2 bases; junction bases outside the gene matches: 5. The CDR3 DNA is TGTGCCAGCAGCTCCTCAGGGGGAACCTACAATGAGCAGTTCTTC. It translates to CASSSSGGTYNEQFF.

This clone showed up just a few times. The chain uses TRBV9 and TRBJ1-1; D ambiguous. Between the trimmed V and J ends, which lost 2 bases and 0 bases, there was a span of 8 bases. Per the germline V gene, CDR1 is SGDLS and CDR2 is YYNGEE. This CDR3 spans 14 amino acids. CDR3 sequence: CASSVRGMNTEAFF. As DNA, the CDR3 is TGTGCCAGCAGCGTTCGGGGTATGAACACTGAAGCTTTCTTT.

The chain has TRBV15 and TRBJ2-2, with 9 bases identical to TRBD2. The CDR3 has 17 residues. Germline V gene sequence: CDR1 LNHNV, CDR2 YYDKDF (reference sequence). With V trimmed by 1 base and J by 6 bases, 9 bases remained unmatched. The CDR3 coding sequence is TGTGCCACCAGCAGAGCTTTCCTAGCGGGGACTCCCGGGGAGCTGTTTTTT. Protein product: CATSRAFLAGTPGELFF.

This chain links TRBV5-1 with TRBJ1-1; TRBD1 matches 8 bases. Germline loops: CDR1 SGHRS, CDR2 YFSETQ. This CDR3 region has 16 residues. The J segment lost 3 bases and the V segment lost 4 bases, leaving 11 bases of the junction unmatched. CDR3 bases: TGCGCCAGCAGCATCGGGACAGGTCGGTCGCACACTGAAGCTTTCTTT. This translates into CASSIGTGRSHTEAFF.

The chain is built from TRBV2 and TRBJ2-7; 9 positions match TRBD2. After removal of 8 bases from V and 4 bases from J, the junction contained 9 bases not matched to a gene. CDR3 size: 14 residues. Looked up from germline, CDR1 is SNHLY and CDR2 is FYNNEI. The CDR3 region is CASGVSGGAYEQYF. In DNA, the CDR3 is TGTGCCAGCGGGGTTAGCGGGGGAGCTTACGAGCAGTACTTC. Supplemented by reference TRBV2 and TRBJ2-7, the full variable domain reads EPEVTQTPSHQVTQMGQEVILRCVPISNHLYFYWYRQILGQKVEFLVSFYNNEISEKSEIFDDQFSVERPDGSNFTLKIRSTKLEDSAMYFCASGVSGGAYEQYFGPGTRLTVT.

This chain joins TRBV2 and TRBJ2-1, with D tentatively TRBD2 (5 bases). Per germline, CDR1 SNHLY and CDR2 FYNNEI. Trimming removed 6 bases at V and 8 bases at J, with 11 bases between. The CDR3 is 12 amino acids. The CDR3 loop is CASRGVLHEQFF. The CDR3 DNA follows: TGTGCCAGCAGGGGAGTTCTCCATGAGCAGTTCTTC.

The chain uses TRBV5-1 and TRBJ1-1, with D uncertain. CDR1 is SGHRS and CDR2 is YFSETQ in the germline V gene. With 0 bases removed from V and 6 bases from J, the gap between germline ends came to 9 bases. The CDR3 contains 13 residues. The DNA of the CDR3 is TGCGCCAGCAGCTTGGCCCAGTCTCCTGAAGCTTTCTTT. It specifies CASSLAQSPEAFF.

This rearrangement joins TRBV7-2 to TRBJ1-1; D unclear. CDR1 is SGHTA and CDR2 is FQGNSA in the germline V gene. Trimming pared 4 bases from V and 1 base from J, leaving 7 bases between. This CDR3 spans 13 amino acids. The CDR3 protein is CASSSRQNTEAFF. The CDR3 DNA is TGTGCCAGCAGCTCCCGACAGAACACTGAAGCTTTCTTT.

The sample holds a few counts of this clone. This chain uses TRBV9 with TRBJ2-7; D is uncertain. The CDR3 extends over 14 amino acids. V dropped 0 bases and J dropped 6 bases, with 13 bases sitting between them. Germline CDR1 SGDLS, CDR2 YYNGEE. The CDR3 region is CASSVGPPGCEQYF. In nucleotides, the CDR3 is TGTGCCAGCAGCGTAGGCCCTCCCGGGTGCGAGCAGTACTTC.

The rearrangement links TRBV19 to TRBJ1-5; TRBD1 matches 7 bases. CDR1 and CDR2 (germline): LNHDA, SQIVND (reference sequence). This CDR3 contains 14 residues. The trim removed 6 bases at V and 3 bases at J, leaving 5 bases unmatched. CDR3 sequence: CASRGGQSNQPQHF. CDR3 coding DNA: TGTGCCAGTAGGGGGGGACAGTCCAATCAGCCCCAGCATTTT.